One T cell receptor beta chain is described in this entry. What it recognizes is unknown. Libraries were prepared by immunoSEQ multiplex PCR; TCRdb keeps only in-frame clonotypes and omits some of them. The top ten hold 0.36% of the sample, which has about 2.4 million clones, more than 85% seen once. This record comes from a study of shared clonotypes between healthy human individuals. Study-wide points: The sharing of approximately 5.1% of naive CD4 clonotypes was seen across a handful of donors. Generation probability values for non-shared clonotypes were lower than those for clonotypes shared by all four donors.

Trimming pared 2 bases from V and 0 bases from J, leaving 11 bases between. The germline gives CDR1 MNHNS, CDR2 SASEGT. This CDR3 comprises 16 residues. The chain links TRBV6-1 to TRBJ1-3; D is unclear. The sequence was obtained from a man aged 18 to 35 in good health. Some clones in this sample may be carry-over from other donors' samples. Sequenced: naive CD4+ T cells from PBMCs. The subset: CD45RA+ positively selected. CDR3: CASSEIRASSGNTIYF. In nucleotides, the CDR3 is TGTGCCAGCAGTGAAATTCGGGCCAGCTCTGGAAACACCATATATTTT.